This T cell receptor (beta chain) is from a study of response to subunit inactivated influenza vaccine. The sample holds a few counts of this clonotype. TCRdb re-analysed the RT-PCR reads in MiXCR, keeping a single row per CDR3 protein. The sample lists around 850,000 distinct CDR3 sequences, around 20% seen once, with roughly 10% in the top ten. This CDR3 spans 16 amino acids. The V gene lost 1 base and the J gene lost 2 bases, with 15 bases spanning the gap. CDR1 and CDR2 from the germline V gene are DFQATT and SNEGSKA (reference sequence). Specimen: PBMCs from blood, collected roughly 5 days after vaccination. V is TRBV20-1 and J is TRBJ2-1, with a weak D call TRBD2 (5 bases). This clonotype was sampled from a man in his fifties who received an inactivated influenza vaccine. The CDR3 sequence is CSARGSERTTYNEQFF. DNA for the CDR3: TGCAGTGCTAGAGGTTCCGAGCGGACCACCTACAATGAGCAGTTCTTC.